Each of the 23 T cell receptor beta chains below was sequenced from the same sample in a study of blood T cell repertoires in COVID-19. Profiled with immunoSEQ multiplex PCR; TCRdb holds only in-frame clones, not every one. The table lists 200,000 to 250,000 clones, 84% of them singletons. The sample consisted of PBMCs or T cells enriched from blood (not recorded which). These receptors all come from a woman aged 40-49 years who had recovered from COVID-19.

This chain uses TRBV6-2 or TRBV6-3 with TRBJ2-7; TRBD2 matches 8 bases. Germline lookup yields CDR1 MNHEY and CDR2 SVGEGT. CDR3 size: 15 residues. After removal of 4 bases from V and 3 bases from J, the junction contained 8 bases not matched to a gene. The chain's CDR3 is CASSSRLAGRYEQYF. CDR3 bases: TGTGCCAGCAGTTCCAGGCTAGCGGGTCGCTACGAGCAGTACTTC.

A note on this clone: Other DNA sequences in this specimen translate into the identical CDR3. V usage is TRBV7-2 and J usage is TRBJ2-3, with D unresolved. The V and J ends lost 1 base and 4 bases respectively, with 6 bases between them. CDR1 and CDR2 (germline): SGHTA, FQGNSA. The CDR3 sequence is 13 residues long. The CDR3 loop reads CASSLGLADTQYF. The CDR3 DNA sequence: TGTGCCAGCAGCTTAGGGCTGGCAGATACGCAGTATTTT.

This clone was observed a single time. The chain uses TRBV7-9 and TRBJ2-6; TRBD1 is a possible D gene (5 bases). The length of the CDR3 is 17 residues. Per germline, CDR1 SEHNR and CDR2 FQNEAQ (reference sequence). Trimming pared 3 bases from V and 0 bases from J, leaving 12 bases between. The CDR3 bases are TGTGCCAGCAGCTTTTACAGGTCCTTCTCTGGGGCCAACGTCCTGACTTTC. It is translated as CASSFYRSFSGANVLTF.

The rearrangement uses TRBV28 and TRBJ2-5, with TRBD1 matching over 7 bases. Germline V gene sequence: CDR1 MDHEN, CDR2 SYDVKM. The V gene end was trimmed by 7 bases and the J gene end by 1 base; junction bases not matched to a gene: 3. The CDR3 runs to 13 residues. DNA for the CDR3: TGTGCCAGCACCCCAGGGGGCCAAGAGACCCAGTACTTC. It encodes CASTPGGQETQYF.

This chain uses TRBV7-2 with TRBJ2-1, with 9 bases aligning to TRBD2. CDR1 and CDR2 from the germline V gene are SGHTA and FQGNSA. Trimming removed 3 bases from V and 4 bases from J; junction bases left unmatched: 7. The CDR3 totals 16 residues. CDR3 protein: CASSFRAGGLYNEQFF. CDR3 nucleotide sequence: TGTGCCAGCAGCTTCCGGGCGGGAGGGCTTTACAATGAGCAGTTCTTC.

This chain links TRBV18 with TRBJ1-1; the D gene is possibly TRBD1 (6 bases). The germline V gene has CDR1 KGHSH and CDR2 LQKENI. The V and J ends lost 3 bases and 0 bases respectively, with 14 bases between them. The CDR3 contains 16 residues. The CDR3 nucleotides read TGTGCCAGCTCACCCTTGACGGACAGTATGAACACTGAAGCTTTCTTT. Its protein is CASSPLTDSMNTEAFF. Complete variable domain (other parts from reference TRBV18 and TRBJ1-1): NAGVMQNPRHLVRRRGQEARLRCSPMKGHSHVYWYRQLPEEGLKFMVYLQKENIIDESGMPKERFSAEFPKEGPSILRIQQVVRGDSAAYFCASSPLTDSMNTEAFFGQGTRLTVV.

Only a few counts were recorded for this clone. The genes are TRBV6-5 and TRBJ1-2; maybe TRBD1 (6 bases). The CDR3 extends over 14 amino acids. Germline V gene sequence: CDR1 MNHEY, CDR2 SVGAGI. V was trimmed by 6 bases and J by 3 bases, leaving 14 bases between them. The CDR3 sequence is CASSRGRGDYGYTF. The DNA for the CDR3 is TGTGCCAGCAGCCGCGGCAGGGGCGACTATGGCTACACCTTC.

The chain is built from TRBV6-5 and TRBJ2-3; a weak D match, TRBD1 (5 bases). CDR3 size: 13 residues. V was pared by 7 bases and J by 2 bases, with 10 bases between. CDR1 MNHEY and CDR2 SVGAGI come from the germline V gene. This CDR3 is CASISTDTDTQYF. The CDR3 bases are TGTGCCAGCATCTCGACAGACACAGATACGCAGTATTTT.

The chain joins TRBV19 to TRBJ1-1, with D perhaps matching TRBD1 (5 bases). Germline CDR1 reads LNHDA; CDR2 reads SQIVND (reference sequence). This CDR3 region has 13 residues. Trimming shortened V by 1 base and J by 6 bases, and 9 bases separated the two germline ends. The CDR3 sequence: CASSIVVRAEAFF. CDR3 coding DNA: TGTGCCAGTAGTATAGTGGTCAGGGCTGAAGCTTTCTTT. Drawing the rest from reference TRBV19 and TRBJ1-1, the complete variable domain is DGGITQSPKYLFRKEGQNVTLSCEQNLNHDAMYWYRQDPGQGLRLIYYSQIVNDFQKGDIAEGYSVSREKKESFPLTVTSAQKNPTAFYLCASSIVVRAEAFFGQGTRLTVV.

The CDR3: CASSLEGDNTEAFF. The DNA of the CDR3 is TGTGCCAGCAGCTTAGAGGGGGATAACACTGAAGCTTTCTTT. The chain has TRBV7-3 and TRBJ1-1, with a possible D match to TRBD1 (6 bases). This CDR3 comprises 14 residues. The germline CDR1 and CDR2 sequences are SGHTA and FQGTGA. Trimming removed 2 bases from V and 2 bases from J, with 9 bases in between.

The chain recombines TRBV11-3 with TRBJ2-1, with 9 bases fitting TRBD2. Germline lookup yields CDR1 SGHNT and CDR2 YENEEA. The CDR3 runs to 15 residues. The junction had 10 bases not matched to a gene; V was cut back by 8 bases and J by 5 bases. The CDR3 here is CASAIGGRANNEQFF. The CDR3 nucleotides are TGTGCCAGCGCCATCGGCGGGAGGGCCAACAATGAGCAGTTCTTC.

The chain employs TRBV7-2 and TRBJ1-1; 8 positions agree with TRBD1. The CDR3 has 13 amino acids. Unmatched junction bases numbered 4, after V lost 0 bases and J lost 10 bases. Germline V gene sequence: CDR1 SGHTA, CDR2 FQGNSA. The CDR3 sequence: CASSLADRVVAFF. The DNA for the CDR3 is TGTGCCAGCAGCTTAGCGGACAGGGTAGTAGCTTTCTTT.

This clone was seen only a few times. The chain links TRBV7-2 to TRBJ1-2; D gene ambiguous. The CDR3 is 13 amino acids. Per the germline V gene, CDR1 is SGHTA and CDR2 is FQGNSA. Trimming took off 5 bases at V and 8 bases at J, with 15 bases between the two ends. The CDR3 DNA sequence: TGTGCCAGCAGCCGCCCGTACGGGGTCGGCTACACCTTC. Translated, it gives CASSRPYGVGYTF.

The gene calls are TRBV6-5 and TRBJ1-5; 10 bases agree with TRBD1. The CDR3 has 15 amino acids. CDR1 and CDR2 (germline): MNHEY, SVGAGI. Trimming cost V 4 bases and J 7 bases; bases outside gene matches: 7. CDR3: CASSSGTGVRQPQHF. The CDR3 DNA is TGTGCCAGCAGTTCCGGGACAGGGGTACGGCAGCCCCAGCATTTT.

The V call is TRBV6-1, the J call TRBJ1-1; TRBD1 might be the D (6 bases). Per the germline V gene, CDR1 is MNHNS and CDR2 is SASEGT. This CDR3 region has 15 residues. The V gene lost 2 bases and the J gene lost 0 bases, with 10 bases spanning the gap. CDR3 loop: CASSENRELNTEAFF. DNA for the CDR3: TGTGCCAGCAGTGAAAACAGGGAATTGAACACTGAAGCTTTCTTT.

This chain joins TRBV12-3 or TRBV12-4 and TRBJ2-5, with D possibly matching TRBD2 (6 bases). This CDR3 has 13 amino acids. Trimming left V 5 bases short and J 5 bases short, with 12 bases between. This CDR3 reads CASSPGLSETQYF. CDR3 in DNA: TGTGCCAGCAGTCCCGGACTATCCGAGACCCAGTACTTC.

This rearrangement joins TRBV18 to TRBJ2-5, with a tentative D call TRBD1 (6 bases). This CDR3 comprises 14 residues. Germline values: CDR1 KGHSH, CDR2 LQKENI. V dropped 6 bases and J dropped 2 bases, with 13 bases sitting between them. CDR3 coding DNA: TGTGCCAGCTCGGCAGGGGCTGAACAAGAGACCCAGTACTTC. Translation: CASSAGAEQETQYF. Full variable domain (missing parts from reference TRBV18 and TRBJ2-5): NAGVMQNPRHLVRRRGQEARLRCSPMKGHSHVYWYRQLPEEGLKFMVYLQKENIIDESGMPKERFSAEFPKEGPSILRIQQVVRGDSAAYFCASSAGAEQETQYFGPGTRLLVL.

The chain combines TRBV2 with TRBJ2-2, with 7 bases aligning to TRBD2. Germline loops: CDR1 SNHLY, CDR2 FYNNEI. The CDR3 sequence is 17 residues long. Trimming took 3 bases from V and 1 from J; bases not matched to a gene: 8. The CDR3 is CASSEAGGSLNTGELFF. The CDR3, as DNA: TGTGCCAGCAGTGAGGCCGGCGGGAGTCTGAACACCGGGGAGCTGTTTTTT. The full variable domain, completed using reference TRBV2 and TRBJ2-2, is EPEVTQTPSHQVTQMGQEVILRCVPISNHLYFYWYRQILGQKVEFLVSFYNNEISEKSEIFDDQFSVERPDGSNFTLKIRSTKLEDSAMYFCASSEAGGSLNTGELFFGEGSRLTVL.

The rearrangement joins TRBV6-2 or TRBV6-3 to TRBJ2-7, with a possible D match to TRBD2 (5 bases). Germline V lookup: CDR1 MNHEY, CDR2 SVGEGT. The length of the CDR3 is 15 residues. Trimming pared 3 bases from V and 6 bases from J, leaving 18 bases between. CDR3 sequence: CASSYSRTRASEQYV. The DNA of the CDR3 is TGTGCCAGCAGTTATTCTCGGACTCGCGCCAGCGAGCAGTACGTC.

This clone has more than one count but fewer than ten. The chain recombines TRBV7-7 with TRBJ2-2; 8 bases agree with TRBD1. CDR1 is SSHAT and CDR2 is FNYEAQ in the germline V gene (reference sequence). The CDR3 is made up of 16 amino acids. The junction had 4 bases not matched to a gene; V was cut back by 2 bases and J by 2 bases. CDR3 DNA: TGTGCCAGCAGCTTAAGGGGACAGGTCAACACCGGGGAGCTGTTTTTT. As protein: CASSLRGQVNTGELFF.

The chain uses TRBV5-7 and TRBJ1-2; TRBD1 aligns across 7 bases. TRBV5-7 is an ORF, with its function uncertain. The CDR3 spans 15 residues. The ends lost 0 bases at V and 6 bases at J; junction bases unmatched: 8. The CDR3 protein is CASSLVPTGRHGYTF. CDR3 bases: TGTGCCAGCAGCTTGGTCCCGACAGGGAGGCATGGCTACACCTTC.

V usage is TRBV18 and J usage is TRBJ2-3; the match to TRBD1 covers 7 bases. The CDR3 spans 14 residues. J lost 3 bases, V lost 1 base, and 1 base had no gene match. Germline V lookup: CDR1 KGHSH, CDR2 LQKENI. CDR3 DNA: TGTGCCAGCTCACCACAGGGGGCGACAGATACGCAGTATTTT. Translating gives CASSPQGATDTQYF.

The rearrangement uses TRBV5-4 and TRBJ1-2, with 8 bases lining up with TRBD1. The CDR3 is 14 amino acids. Germline V lookup: CDR1 SGHNT, CDR2 YYREEE (reference sequence). V was pared by 4 bases and J by 1 base, with 3 bases of the junction left unmatched. The CDR3 coding sequence is TGTGCCAGCAGCGGGGACAGGCATAACTATGGCTACACCTTC. As protein: CASSGDRHNYGYTF. The variable domain in full, completed from reference TRBV5-4 and TRBJ1-2, reads ETGVTQSPTHLIKTRGQQVTLRCSSQSGHNTVSWYQQALGQGPQFIFQYYREEENGRGNFPPRFSGLQFPNYSSELNVNALELDDSALYLCASSGDRHNYGYTFGSGTRLTVV.